This T cell receptor (beta chain) was found in a study of blood T cell repertoires in COVID-19. Turning to the study itself: COVID-19 samples from acute and convalescent phases originated in the United States, Italy and Spain. Nucleic acid was either cDNA or gDNA, and it came from T cells, B-cell-depleted T cells, or PBMCs.

Study processing details: Amplification with reference gene primers provided the estimates of nucleated cell counts. TCRdb keeps only in-frame clones here, not all; method: immunoSEQ multiplex PCR. V and J calls and clone size are those listed in that table; D and trimming were worked out from the DNA. The sample lists roughly 200,000 clones; roughly 75% were seen once. Sequenced: peripheral blood. This TCR was sampled from a man between 65 and 79 years old with active or convalescent COVID-19.

The chain's CDR3 is CATSDRQGGRQYF. The CDR3 nucleotides read TGTGCCACCAGTGATCGACAGGGAGGTCGGCAGTATTTT. This rearrangement joins TRBV24-1 to TRBJ2-3; a weak D match, TRBD1 (7 bases). The length of the CDR3 is 13 residues. V lost 3 bases to trimming and J lost 11 bases, with 14 bases between them. In germline, CDR1 is KGHDR, CDR2 SFDVKD.